Below are 24 T cell receptor beta chains sequenced from a single sample in a study of human T cells and chemical hapten exposure. Time point indicated: healthy volunteer bleed at 2 weeks. RNA extraction used unfractionated whole blood as the source of total RNA. TCRdb redid the calling of the RACE reads with MiXCR, one entry per CDR3 protein. The repertoire holds 100,000 to 150,000 distinct CDR3 sequences, with around 8.3% as singletons. Sequenced material: whole blood. The receptors come from a male donor in good health. Some clones in this sample may be carry-over from other donors' samples.

This clonotype turned up a few times. The chain has TRBV29-1 and TRBJ2-5; D unresolved. The CDR3 has 14 residues. CDR1 and CDR2 from the germline V gene are SQVTM and ANQGSEA. The V end lost 5 bases, the J end lost 0 bases, and 13 bases lay between the germline ends. The CDR3 is CSVNHPSYQETQYF. The CDR3 DNA reads as TGCAGCGTTAACCATCCCAGCTACCAAGAGACCCAGTACTTC.

The genes are TRBV10-3 and TRBJ2-1, with 7 positions matching TRBD1. Germline trimming cut 4 bases from V and 6 bases from J; bases unmatched to any gene: 3. This CDR3 has 13 residues. From germline, CDR1 is ENHRY and CDR2 SYGVKD. The CDR3 sequence: CAISGRTGNEQFF. The CDR3 DNA follows: TGTGCCATCAGTGGCAGGACAGGCAATGAGCAGTTCTTC.

The gene calls are TRBV4-3 and TRBJ2-7; D is ambiguous. The CDR3 covers 14 residues. Between the trimmed V and J ends, which lost 0 bases and 1 base, there was a span of 7 bases. Germline values: CDR1 LGHNA, CDR2 YSLEER. CDR3 protein: CASSQDGGSYEQYF. DNA for the CDR3: TGCGCCAGCAGCCAAGATGGCGGTTCCTACGAGCAGTACTTC.

In this sample, this clonotype turned up many times. The chain is built from TRBV20-1 and TRBJ2-1, with TRBD1 matching over 8 bases. There are 13 residues in the CDR3. Germline V gene data show CDR1 as DFQATT and CDR2 as SNEGSKA (reference sequence). V shed 8 bases and J 6 bases; nucleotides not matched to a gene: 9. CDR3 protein: CSPRTGKGNEQFF. The CDR3 region has the DNA TGCAGTCCTCGGACAGGGAAAGGCAATGAGCAGTTCTTC.

The rearrangement links TRBV19 to TRBJ1-1; D gene ambiguous. Germline V gene data show CDR1 as LNHDA and CDR2 as SQIVND (reference sequence). V lost 1 base and J lost 5, with 5 bases in between. The CDR3 spans 12 residues. The CDR3 reads CASSIGVTEAFF. In DNA, the CDR3 is TGTGCCAGTAGTATAGGGGTTACTGAAGCTTTCTTT. The whole variable domain, filled in from reference TRBV19 and TRBJ1-1, reads DGGITQSPKYLFRKEGQNVTLSCEQNLNHDAMYWYRQDPGQGLRLIYYSQIVNDFQKGDIAEGYSVSREKKESFPLTVTSAQKNPTAFYLCASSIGVTEAFFGQGTRLTVV.

Ten or more counts support this clonotype. This chain joins TRBV4-3 and TRBJ1-4; no reliable D call. V was clipped by 3 bases and J by 4 bases, with 12 bases between them. The CDR3 extends over 15 amino acids. Per the germline V gene, CDR1 is LGHNA and CDR2 is YSLEER. The CDR3 DNA reads as TGCGCCAGCAGCCAGCGGGCGGTCCTTAATGAAAAACTGTTTTTT. Translating gives CASSQRAVLNEKLFF.

This clonotype occurred a few times. J is TRBJ1-1 and V is TRBV5-1; TRBD1 aligns across 8 bases. The J segment lost 4 bases and the V segment lost 5 bases, leaving 10 bases of the junction unmatched. Germline V gene lookup returns CDR1 SGHRS and CDR2 YFSETQ. The CDR3 runs to 15 residues. The CDR3 loop is CASSTGTGATTEAFF. The CDR3, as DNA: TGCGCCAGCAGTACCGGGACAGGTGCGACCACTGAAGCTTTCTTT.

There are many counts of this clonotype. The J gene is TRBJ2-7, the V gene TRBV5-1; the D gene is possibly TRBD1 (5 bases). Trimming cost V 0 bases and J 3 bases, with 7 bases left between them. The CDR3 spans 13 residues. The germline V gene encodes CDR1 SGHRS and CDR2 YFSETQ. The CDR3 loop reads CASSLARDYEQYF. CDR3 DNA sequence: TGCGCCAGCAGCTTGGCCAGGGACTACGAGCAGTACTTC.

This clonotype has a count of ten or more. The J gene is TRBJ1-2, the V gene TRBV6-2 or TRBV6-3, with TRBD1 as a possible D gene (5 bases). From germline, CDR1 is MNHEY and CDR2 SVGEGT. This CDR3 comprises 15 residues. Trimming took 5 bases from V and 8 from J, leaving 21 bases between them. Here the CDR3 reads CASSPHPTAASGYTF. The CDR3 DNA reads as TGTGCCAGCAGTCCGCATCCGACAGCCGCAAGCGGCTACACCTTC.

This clonotype was seen repeatedly, ten times or more. The V call is TRBV5-1, the J call TRBJ2-7, with D unclear. CDR3 length equals 14 residues. Trimming shortened V by 4 bases and J by 2 bases, and 13 bases separated the two germline ends. Per germline, CDR1 SGHRS and CDR2 YFSETQ. CDR3 bases: TGCGCCAGCAGCCTCCGGGCCGACGCCTACGAGCAGTACTTC. It encodes CASSLRADAYEQYF.

The V and J genes are TRBV6-1 and TRBJ1-4, with D unclear. V dropped 0 bases and J dropped 11 bases, with 10 bases sitting between them. From germline, CDR1 is MNHNS and CDR2 SASEGT. This CDR3 is built from 13 residues. CDR3 amino acids: CASSEAGRDKLFF. In DNA form, the CDR3 reads TGTGCCAGCAGTGAAGCGGGCCGGGATAAACTGTTTTTT.

This clonotype was recorded many times. This chain links TRBV5-1 with TRBJ2-1; the D gene is possibly TRBD2 (5 bases). The CDR3 contains 17 residues. CDR1 and CDR2 (germline): SGHRS, YFSETQ. V was pared by 0 bases and J by 3 bases, with 16 bases between. As DNA, the CDR3 is TGCGCCAGCAGCTTGGAGTCTAGCCTTCTTCTCTACAATGAGCAGTTCTTC. This sequence encodes CASSLESSLLLYNEQFF. Filled out from reference TRBV5-1 and TRBJ2-1, the complete variable domain reads KAGVTQTPRYLIKTRGQQVTLSCSPISGHRSVSWYQQTPGQGLQFLFEYFSETQRNKGNFPGRFSGRQFSNSRSEMNVSTLELGDSALYLCASSLESSLLLYNEQFFGPGTRLTVL.

This clonotype was observed many times. The V call is TRBV12-3 or TRBV12-4, the J call TRBJ1-1; D is ambiguous. The CDR3 extends over 14 amino acids. Between the trimmed V and J ends, which lost 3 bases and 7 bases, there was a span of 15 bases. CDR3 protein: CASSFGDLRVEAFF. DNA for the CDR3: TGTGCCAGCAGTTTTGGGGATTTGAGGGTTGAAGCTTTCTTT.

Only a few counts were recorded for this clonotype. The chain links TRBV11-2 to TRBJ2-3, with 12 bases that match TRBD2. Germline V gives CDR1 SGHAT, CDR2 FQNNGV. J gave up 3 bases and V 5 bases, and 9 bases lay outside the gene matches. The CDR3 runs to 17 residues. The CDR3 reads CASSLLGLAGLTDTQYF. CDR3 in DNA: TGTGCCAGCAGCCTCCTTGGACTAGCGGGACTGACAGATACGCAGTATTTT.

This clonotype was observed at least ten times. This chain uses TRBV7-2 with TRBJ1-1; possible D gene TRBD1, 6 bases. CDR3 length: 14 amino acids. Germline CDR1 and CDR2: SGHTA and FQGNSA. V lost 2 bases and J 1 base, leaving 8 bases between the germline ends. The CDR3 DNA follows: TGTGCCAGCAGCTTAACAGGGACGAACACTGAAGCTTTCTTT. Its protein product is CASSLTGTNTEAFF. Complete variable domain (other parts from reference TRBV7-2 and TRBJ1-1): GAGVSQSPSNKVTEKGKDVELRCDPISGHTALYWYRQSLGQGLEFLIYFQGNSAPDKSGLPSDRFSAERTGGSVSTLTIQRTQQEDSAVYLCASSLTGTNTEAFFGQGTRLTVV.

This clonotype appeared a few times. V and J are TRBV6-5 and TRBJ2-3; 7 bases align to TRBD1. Germline V gene sequence: CDR1 MNHEY, CDR2 SVGAGI. The V gene end was trimmed by 6 bases and the J gene end by 4 bases; junction bases not matched to a gene: 7. This CDR3 is built from 14 residues. CDR3 loop: CASRSRGLADTQYF. CDR3 bases: TGTGCCAGCAGATCAAGGGGGCTGGCAGATACGCAGTATTTT.

The chain couples TRBV5-1 to TRBJ2-1; D unresolved. The length of the CDR3 is 13 residues. V lost 2 bases, J lost 7 bases, and 10 bases lay in between. Germline CDR1 reads SGHRS; CDR2 reads YFSETQ. The CDR3 sequence: CASSLPVENEQFF. CDR3 coding DNA: TGCGCCAGCAGCTTACCCGTCGAGAATGAGCAGTTCTTC.

The chain combines TRBV20-1 with TRBJ1-1; D possibly corresponds to TRBD1 (6 bases). This CDR3 region has 15 residues. The V end lost 0 bases, the J end lost 1 base, and 12 bases lay between the germline ends. Germline-derived CDR1 and CDR2 are DFQATT and SNEGSKA (reference sequence). CDR3 nucleotide sequence: TGCAGTGCTAGAGAGCCGAGGGGGACGAACACTGAAGCTTTCTTT. Protein sequence: CSAREPRGTNTEAFF.

This clonotype was detected many times. The J gene is TRBJ2-1, the V gene TRBV12-3 or TRBV12-4; D is possibly TRBD1 (6 bases). Trimming removed 6 bases at V and 4 bases at J, with 19 bases between. The CDR3 runs to 16 residues. CDR3 in DNA: TGTGCCAGCAGCGACTACGGGACACCTAAATACAATGAGCAGTTCTTC. Residues: CASSDYGTPKYNEQFF.

Comments on this clonotype: One end of the junction fails to match germline, which may point to a read error. The V call is TRBV7-9, the J call TRBJ2-1, with TRBD2 matching 9 bases. The CDR3 spans 12 residues. CDR1 is SEHNR and CDR2 is FQNEAQ in the germline V gene (reference sequence). The CDR3 protein is CARGLAYNGQFF. The CDR3 nucleotides read TGTGCCAGGGGACTAGCTTACAATGGGCAGTTCTTC.

This chain connects TRBV5-1 to TRBJ1-1; 7 nucleotides align to TRBD1. CDR1 and CDR2 (germline): SGHRS, YFSETQ. The CDR3 has 14 amino acids. J lost 4 bases, V lost 4 bases, and 7 bases had no gene match. The CDR3 here is CASSRRGLATEAFF. For the CDR3, the DNA is TGCGCCAGCAGCCGCAGGGGGTTGGCCACTGAAGCTTTCTTT.

The J gene is TRBJ2-3, the V gene TRBV12-3 or TRBV12-4; 10 positions match TRBD1. CDR3 length: 15 amino acids. Trimming cost V 5 bases and J 1 base; bases outside gene matches: 3. The CDR3 is CASSPDRGGTDTQYF. In nucleotides, the CDR3 is TGTGCCAGCAGTCCGGACAGGGGGGGCACAGATACGCAGTATTTT.

The V gene is TRBV9, the J gene TRBJ2-3, with no clear D. The length of the CDR3 is 12 residues. Trimming removed 2 bases at V and 5 bases at J, with 6 bases between. Germline assignment: CDR1 SGDLS and CDR2 YYNGEE. The CDR3 bases are TGTGCCAGCAGCGTGACCGGAGATACGCAGTATTTT. Translated: CASSVTGDTQYF.

In its sample, this clonotype was seen many times. The chain recombines TRBV6-1 with TRBJ1-5; 7 bases fit TRBD1. The CDR3 is 14 residues long. Germline assignment: CDR1 MNHNS and CDR2 SASEGT. V dropped 6 bases and J dropped 5; count of bases not matched to a gene: 7. CDR3 bases: TGTGCCAGCAGCCTACAGGGGCGATATCAGCCCCAGCATTTT. The encoded protein is CASSLQGRYQPQHF.